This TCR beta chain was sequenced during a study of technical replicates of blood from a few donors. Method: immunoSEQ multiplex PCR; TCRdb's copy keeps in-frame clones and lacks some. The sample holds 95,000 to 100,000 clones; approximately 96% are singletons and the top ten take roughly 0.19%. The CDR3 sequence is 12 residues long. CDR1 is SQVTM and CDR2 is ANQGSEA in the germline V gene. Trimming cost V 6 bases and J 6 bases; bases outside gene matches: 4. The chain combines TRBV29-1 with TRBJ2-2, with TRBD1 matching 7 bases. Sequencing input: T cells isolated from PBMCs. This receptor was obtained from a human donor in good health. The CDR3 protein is CSVETGAGELFF. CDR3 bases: TGCAGCGTCGAAACAGGGGCCGGGGAGCTGTTTTTT.